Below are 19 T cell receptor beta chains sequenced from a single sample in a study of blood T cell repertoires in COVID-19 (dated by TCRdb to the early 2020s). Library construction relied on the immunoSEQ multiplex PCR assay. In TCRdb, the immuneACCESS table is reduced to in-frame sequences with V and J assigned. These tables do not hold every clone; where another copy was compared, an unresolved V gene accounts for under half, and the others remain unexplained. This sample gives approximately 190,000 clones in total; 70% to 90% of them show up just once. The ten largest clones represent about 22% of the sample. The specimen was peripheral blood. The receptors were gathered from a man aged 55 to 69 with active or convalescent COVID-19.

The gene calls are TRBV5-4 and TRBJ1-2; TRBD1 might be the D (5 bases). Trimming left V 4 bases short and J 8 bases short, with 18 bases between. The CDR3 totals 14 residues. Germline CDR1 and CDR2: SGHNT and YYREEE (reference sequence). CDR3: CASSPPRGEGGYTF. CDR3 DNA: TGTGCCAGCAGCCCCCCCCGGGGGGAGGGCGGCTACACCTTC.

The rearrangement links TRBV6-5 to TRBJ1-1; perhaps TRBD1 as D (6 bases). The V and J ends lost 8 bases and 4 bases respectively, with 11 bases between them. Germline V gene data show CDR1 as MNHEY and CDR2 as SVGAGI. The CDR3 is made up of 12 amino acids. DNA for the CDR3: TGTGCCAGCTCTACAGGGTTCACTGAAGCTTTCTTT. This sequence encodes CASSTGFTEAFF.

The CDR3 coding sequence is TGCGCCAGCAGCTCCGGTCGGGACCAGTACTTC. The encoded protein is CASSSGRDQYF. J is TRBJ2-5 and V is TRBV5-1; perhaps TRBD2 as D (5 bases). Germline CDR1 and CDR2: SGHRS and YFSETQ. Trimming left V 3 bases short and J 10 bases short, with 10 bases between. CDR3 length: 11 amino acids.

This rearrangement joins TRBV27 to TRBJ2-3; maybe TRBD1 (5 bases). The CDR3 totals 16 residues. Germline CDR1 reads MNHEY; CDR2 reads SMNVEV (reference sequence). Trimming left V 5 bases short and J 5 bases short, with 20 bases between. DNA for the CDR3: TGTGCCAGCAGTCTAATCTGGGGCAGCGAGCAAGATACGCAGTATTTT. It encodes CASSLIWGSEQDTQYF.

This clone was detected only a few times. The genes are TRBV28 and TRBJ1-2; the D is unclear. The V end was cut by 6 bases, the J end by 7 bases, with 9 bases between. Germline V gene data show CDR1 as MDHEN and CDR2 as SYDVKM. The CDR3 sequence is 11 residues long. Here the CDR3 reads CASSRTFGYTF. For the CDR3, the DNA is TGTGCCAGCAGCAGGACTTTTGGCTACACCTTC.

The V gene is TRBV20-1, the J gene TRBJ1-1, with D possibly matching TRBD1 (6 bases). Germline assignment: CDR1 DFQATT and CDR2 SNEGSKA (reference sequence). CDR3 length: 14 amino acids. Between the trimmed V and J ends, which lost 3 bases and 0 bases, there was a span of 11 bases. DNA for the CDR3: TGCAGTGCTAGTAGGACAGTCATGAACACTGAAGCTTTCTTT. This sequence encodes CSASRTVMNTEAFF.

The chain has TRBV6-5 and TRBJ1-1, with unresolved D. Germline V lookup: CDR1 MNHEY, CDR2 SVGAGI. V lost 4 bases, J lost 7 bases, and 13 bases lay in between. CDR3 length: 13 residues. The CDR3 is CASSLYREFEAFF. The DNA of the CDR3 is TGTGCCAGCAGTTTATACCGGGAATTTGAAGCTTTCTTT.

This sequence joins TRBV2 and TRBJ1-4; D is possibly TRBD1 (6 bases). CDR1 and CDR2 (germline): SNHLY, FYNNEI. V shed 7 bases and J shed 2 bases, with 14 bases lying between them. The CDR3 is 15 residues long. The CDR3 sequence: CASTFGGLTNEKLFF. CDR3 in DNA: TGTGCCAGCACCTTCGGGGGGCTGACTAATGAAAAACTGTTTTTT.

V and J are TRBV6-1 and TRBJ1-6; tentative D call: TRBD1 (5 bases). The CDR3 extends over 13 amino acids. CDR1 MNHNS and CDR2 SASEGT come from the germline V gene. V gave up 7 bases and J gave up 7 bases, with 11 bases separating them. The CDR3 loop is CASKGLDNSPLHF. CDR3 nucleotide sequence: TGTGCCAGCAAGGGGTTAGACAATTCACCCCTCCACTTT.

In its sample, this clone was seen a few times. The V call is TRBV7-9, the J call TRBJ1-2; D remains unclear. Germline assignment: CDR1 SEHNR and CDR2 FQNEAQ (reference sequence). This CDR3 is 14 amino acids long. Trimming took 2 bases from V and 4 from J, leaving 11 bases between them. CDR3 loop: CASSLKGVIYGYTF. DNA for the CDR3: TGTGCCAGCAGCTTAAAGGGAGTAATCTATGGCTACACCTTC. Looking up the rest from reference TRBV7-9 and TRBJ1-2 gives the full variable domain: DTGVSQNPRHKITKRGQNVTFRCDPISEHNRLYWYRQTLGQGPEFLTYFQNEAQLEKSRLLSDRFSAERPKGSFSTLEIQRTEQGDSAMYLCASSLKGVIYGYTFGSGTRLTVV.

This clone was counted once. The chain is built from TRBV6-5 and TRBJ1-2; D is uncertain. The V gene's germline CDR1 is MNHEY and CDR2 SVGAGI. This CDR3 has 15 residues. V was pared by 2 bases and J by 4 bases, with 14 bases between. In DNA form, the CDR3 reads TGTGCCAGCAGTTACACGGAGGGCAGAATCTATGGCTACACCTTC. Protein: CASSYTEGRIYGYTF.

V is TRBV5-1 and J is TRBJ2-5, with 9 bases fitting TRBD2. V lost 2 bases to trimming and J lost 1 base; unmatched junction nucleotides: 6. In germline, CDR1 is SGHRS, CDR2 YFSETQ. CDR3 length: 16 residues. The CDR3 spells CASSFMPSGAQETQYF. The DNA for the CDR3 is TGCGCCAGCAGCTTTATGCCTAGCGGGGCCCAAGAGACCCAGTACTTC.

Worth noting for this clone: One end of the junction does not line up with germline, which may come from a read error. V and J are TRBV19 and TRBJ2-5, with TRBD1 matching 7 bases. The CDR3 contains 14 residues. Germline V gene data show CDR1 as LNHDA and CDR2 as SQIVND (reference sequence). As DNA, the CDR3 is TGTGCCAGTAGTGTAGACAGGGTTCAAGAGACCCAGTACTTC. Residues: CASSVDRVQETQYF.

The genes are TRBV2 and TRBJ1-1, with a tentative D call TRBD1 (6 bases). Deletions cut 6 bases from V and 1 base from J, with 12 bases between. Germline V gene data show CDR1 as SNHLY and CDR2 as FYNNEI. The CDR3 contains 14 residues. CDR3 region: CASSAQGWNTEAFF. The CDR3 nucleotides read TGTGCCAGCAGCGCACAGGGATGGAACACTGAAGCTTTCTTT. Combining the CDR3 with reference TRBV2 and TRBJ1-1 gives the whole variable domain EPEVTQTPSHQVTQMGQEVILRCVPISNHLYFYWYRQILGQKVEFLVSFYNNEISEKSEIFDDQFSVERPDGSNFTLKIRSTKLEDSAMYFCASSAQGWNTEAFFGQGTRLTVV.

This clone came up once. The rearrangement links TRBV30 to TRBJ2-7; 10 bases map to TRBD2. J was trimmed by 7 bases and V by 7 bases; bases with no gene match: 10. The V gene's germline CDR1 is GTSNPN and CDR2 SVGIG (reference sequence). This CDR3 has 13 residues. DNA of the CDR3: TGTGCCTCAAGGGAGCGGGGGGGCTGGGAGCAGTACTTC. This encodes CASRERGGWEQYF.

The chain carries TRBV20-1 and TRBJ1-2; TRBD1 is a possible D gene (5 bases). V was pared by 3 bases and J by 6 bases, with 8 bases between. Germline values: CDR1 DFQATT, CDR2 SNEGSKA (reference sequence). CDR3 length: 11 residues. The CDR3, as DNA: TGCAGTGCTAGCCGGGGGGATGGCTACACCTTC. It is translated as CSASRGDGYTF.

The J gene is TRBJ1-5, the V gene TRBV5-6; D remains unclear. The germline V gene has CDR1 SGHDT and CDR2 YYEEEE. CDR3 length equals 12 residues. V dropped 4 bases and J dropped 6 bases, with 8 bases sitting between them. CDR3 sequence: CASSHGPQPQHF. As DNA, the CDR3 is TGTGCCAGCAGCCACGGTCCTCAGCCCCAGCATTTT.

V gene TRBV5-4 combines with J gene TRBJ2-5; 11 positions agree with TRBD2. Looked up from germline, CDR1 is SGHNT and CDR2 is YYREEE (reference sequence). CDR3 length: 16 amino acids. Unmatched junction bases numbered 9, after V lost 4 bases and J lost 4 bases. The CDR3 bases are TGTGCCAGCAGCGTCATTAGCGGGGGGGCCGCAGAGACCCAGTACTTC. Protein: CASSVISGGAAETQYF. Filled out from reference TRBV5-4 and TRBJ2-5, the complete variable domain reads ETGVTQSPTHLIKTRGQQVTLRCSSQSGHNTVSWYQQALGQGPQFIFQYYREEENGRGNFPPRFSGLQFPNYSSELNVNALELDDSALYLCASSVISGGAAETQYFGPGTRLLVL.

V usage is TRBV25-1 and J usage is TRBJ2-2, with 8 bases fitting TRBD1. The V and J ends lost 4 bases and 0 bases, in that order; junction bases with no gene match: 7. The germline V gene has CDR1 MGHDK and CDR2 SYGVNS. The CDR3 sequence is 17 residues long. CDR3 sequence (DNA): TGTGCCAGCAGTGTAACAGGGGGGAGGCCGAACACCGGGGAGCTGTTTTTT. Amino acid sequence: CASSVTGGRPNTGELFF. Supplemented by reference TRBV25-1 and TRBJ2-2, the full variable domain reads EADIYQTPRYLVIGTGKKITLECSQTMGHDKMYWYQQDPGMELHLIHYSYGVNSTEKGDLSSESTVSRIRTEHFPLTLESARPSHTSQYLCASSVTGGRPNTGELFFGEGSRLTVL.